This T cell receptor beta chain was recovered during a study of immune evolution from preneoplasia to lung adenocarcinoma. Note on this clone: Its specificity is not known.

Broader study findings: Later-stage lesions seemingly showed higher T cell density and diversity than normal lung. Normal lung had the highest top T cell clone frequencies.

CDR1 is MGHRA, CDR2 YSYEKL, per germline. This CDR3 has 16 amino acids. V was shortened by 4 bases and J by 2 bases, with 18 bases between the two germline ends. Method: immunoSEQ multiplex PCR; TCRdb's copy keeps in-frame clones and lacks some. Among approximately 6,800 clones listed, under 85% were seen once. H&E slides confirmed each diagnosis, reviewed by two pathologists independently. This TCR came from a person between 70 and 80 years old with lung adenocarcinoma. Material for sequencing was FFPE adjacent normal lung tissue. This sequence joins TRBV4-1 and TRBJ2-7; perhaps TRBD1 as D (6 bases). This CDR3 reads CASSPMLAGDTYEQYF. In DNA form, the CDR3 reads TGCGCCAGCAGCCCTATGTTGGCAGGGGACACCTACGAGCAGTACTTC.